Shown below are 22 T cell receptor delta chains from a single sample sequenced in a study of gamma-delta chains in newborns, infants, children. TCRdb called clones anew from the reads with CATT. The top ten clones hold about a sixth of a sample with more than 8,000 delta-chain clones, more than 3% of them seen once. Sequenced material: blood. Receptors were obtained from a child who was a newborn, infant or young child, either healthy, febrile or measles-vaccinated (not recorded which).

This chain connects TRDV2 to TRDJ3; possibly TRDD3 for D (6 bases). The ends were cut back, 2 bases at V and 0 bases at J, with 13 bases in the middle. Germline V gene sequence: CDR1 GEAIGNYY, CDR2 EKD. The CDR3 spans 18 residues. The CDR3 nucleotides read TGTGCCTGTGACATAACCCTGGGGAGCTCCTGGGACACCCGACAGATGTTTTTC. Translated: CACDITLGSSWDTRQMFF.

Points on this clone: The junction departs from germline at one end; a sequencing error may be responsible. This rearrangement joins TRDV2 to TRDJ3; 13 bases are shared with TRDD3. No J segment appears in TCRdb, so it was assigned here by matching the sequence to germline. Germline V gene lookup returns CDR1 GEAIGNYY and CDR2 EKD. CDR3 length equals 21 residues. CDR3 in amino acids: CACDTVLGDTASSWDTRRMFF. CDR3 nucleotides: TGTGCCTGTGACACCGTACTGGGGGATACGGCCAGCTCCTGGGACACCCGACGGATGTTTTTC.

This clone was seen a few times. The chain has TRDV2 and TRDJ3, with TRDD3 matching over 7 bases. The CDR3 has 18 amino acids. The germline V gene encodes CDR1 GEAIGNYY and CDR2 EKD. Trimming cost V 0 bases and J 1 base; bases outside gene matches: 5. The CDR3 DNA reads TGTGCCTGTGACACCGTTGGGGGAAAGTCCTGGGACACCCGACAGATGTTTTTC. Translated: CACDTVGGKSWDTRQMFF.

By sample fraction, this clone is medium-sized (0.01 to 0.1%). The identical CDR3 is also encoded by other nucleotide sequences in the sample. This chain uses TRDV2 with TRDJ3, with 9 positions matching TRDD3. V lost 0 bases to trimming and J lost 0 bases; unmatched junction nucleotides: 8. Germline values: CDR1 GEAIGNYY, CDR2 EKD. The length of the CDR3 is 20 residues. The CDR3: CACDTVLGDRSSWDTRQMFF. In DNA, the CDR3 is TGTGCCTGTGACACCGTTTTGGGGGATAGAAGCTCCTGGGACACCCGACAGATGTTTTTC.

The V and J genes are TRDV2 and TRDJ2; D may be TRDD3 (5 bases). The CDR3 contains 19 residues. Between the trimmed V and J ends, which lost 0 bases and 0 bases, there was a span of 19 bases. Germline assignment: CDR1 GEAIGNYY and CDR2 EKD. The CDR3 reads CACDTVLAPPAALTAQLFF. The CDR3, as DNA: TGTGCCTGTGACACCGTACTGGCGCCGCCCGCTGCTTTGACAGCACAACTCTTCTTT.

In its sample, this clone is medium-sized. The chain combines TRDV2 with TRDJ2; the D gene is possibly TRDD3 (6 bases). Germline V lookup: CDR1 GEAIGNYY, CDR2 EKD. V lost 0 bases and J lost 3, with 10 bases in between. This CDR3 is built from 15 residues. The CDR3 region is CACDTMGGLTAQLFF. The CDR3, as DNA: TGTGCCTGTGACACCATGGGGGGTCTGACAGCACAACTCTTCTTT.

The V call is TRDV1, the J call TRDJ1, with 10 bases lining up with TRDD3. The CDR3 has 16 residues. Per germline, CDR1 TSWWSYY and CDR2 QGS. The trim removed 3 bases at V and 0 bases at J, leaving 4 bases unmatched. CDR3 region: CALGERTGGYTDKLIF. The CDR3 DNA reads TGTGCTCTTGGGGAGCGTACTGGGGGATACACCGATAAACTCATCTTT.

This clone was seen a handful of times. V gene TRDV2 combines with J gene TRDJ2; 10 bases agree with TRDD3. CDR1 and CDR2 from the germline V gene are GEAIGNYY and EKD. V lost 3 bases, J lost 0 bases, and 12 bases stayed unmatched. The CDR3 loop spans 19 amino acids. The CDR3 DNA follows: TGTGCCTGTGACCCACTTACTGGGGGATTGGTAGCTTTGACAGCACAACTCTTCTTT. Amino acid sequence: CACDPLTGGLVALTAQLFF.

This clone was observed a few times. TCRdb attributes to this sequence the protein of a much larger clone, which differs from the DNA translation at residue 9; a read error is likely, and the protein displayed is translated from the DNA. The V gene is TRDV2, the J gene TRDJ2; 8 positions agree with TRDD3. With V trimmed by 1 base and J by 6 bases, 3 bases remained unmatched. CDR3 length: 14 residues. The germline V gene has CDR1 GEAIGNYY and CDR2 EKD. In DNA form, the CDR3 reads TGTGCCTGTGACACGGTGGGGGATGCAGCACAACTCTTCTTT. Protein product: CACDTVGDAAQLFF.

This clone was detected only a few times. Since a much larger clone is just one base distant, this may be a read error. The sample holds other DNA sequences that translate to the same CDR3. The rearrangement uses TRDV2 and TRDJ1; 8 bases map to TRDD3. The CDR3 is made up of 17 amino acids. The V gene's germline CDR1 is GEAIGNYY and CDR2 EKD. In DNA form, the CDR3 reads TGTGCCTGTGACCGTACTGGGGGTCTTATCCACACAGATAAACTCATCTTT. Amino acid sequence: CACDRTGGLIHTDKLIF.

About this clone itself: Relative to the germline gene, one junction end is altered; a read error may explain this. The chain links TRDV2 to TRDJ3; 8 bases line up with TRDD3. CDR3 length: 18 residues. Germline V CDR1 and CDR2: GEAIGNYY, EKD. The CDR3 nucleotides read TGTGCCTGTGACACCGTGGGGGATGTGCCCTGGGACACCCAACAGATGTTTTTC. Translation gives CACDTVGDVPWDTQQMFF.

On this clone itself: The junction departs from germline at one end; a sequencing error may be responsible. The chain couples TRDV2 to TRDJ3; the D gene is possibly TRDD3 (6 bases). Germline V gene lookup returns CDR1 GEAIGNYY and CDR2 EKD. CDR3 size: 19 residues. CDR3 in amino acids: CACDTGWGVSSWDARQMFF. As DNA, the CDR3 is TGTGCCTGTGACACCGGTTGGGGGGTCAGCTCCTGGGACGCCCGACAGATGTTTTTC.

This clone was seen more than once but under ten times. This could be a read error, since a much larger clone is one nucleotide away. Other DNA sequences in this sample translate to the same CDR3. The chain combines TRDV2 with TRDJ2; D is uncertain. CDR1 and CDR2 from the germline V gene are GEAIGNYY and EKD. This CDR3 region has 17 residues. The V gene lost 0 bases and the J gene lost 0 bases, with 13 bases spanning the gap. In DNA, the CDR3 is TGTGCCTGTGACACCGTCAGAGGACTAGCTTTGACAGCACAACTCTTCTTT. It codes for CACDTVRGLALTAQLFF.

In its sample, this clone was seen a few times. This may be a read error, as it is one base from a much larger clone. In DNA, the CDR3 is TGTGCCTGTGACACTAGGGGATACGCAGCATCCTGGGACACCCGACAGATGTTTTTC. Translation: CACDTRGYAASWDTRQMFF. The chain uses TRDV2 and TRDJ3, with 9 bases fitting TRDD3. The CDR3 is 19 amino acids. V lost 1 base to trimming and J lost 1 base; unmatched junction nucleotides: 7. CDR1 and CDR2 (germline): GEAIGNYY, EKD.

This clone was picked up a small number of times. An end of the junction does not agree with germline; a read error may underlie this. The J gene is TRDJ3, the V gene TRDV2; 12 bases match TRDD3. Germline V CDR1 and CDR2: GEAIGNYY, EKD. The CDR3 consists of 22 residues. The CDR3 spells CACDTVVLGDTPGSWDTRQTFF. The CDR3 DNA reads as TGTGCCTGTGACACCGTGGTACTGGGGGATACCCCTGGCTCCTGGGACACCCGACAGACGTTTTTC.

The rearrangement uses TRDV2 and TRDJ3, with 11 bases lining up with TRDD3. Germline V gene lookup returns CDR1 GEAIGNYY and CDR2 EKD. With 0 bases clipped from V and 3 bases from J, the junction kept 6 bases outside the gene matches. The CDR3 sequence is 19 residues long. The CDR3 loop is CACDTLLGDTNWDTRQMFF. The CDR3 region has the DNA TGTGCCTGTGACACCTTGCTGGGGGATACAAACTGGGACACCCGACAGATGTTTTTC.

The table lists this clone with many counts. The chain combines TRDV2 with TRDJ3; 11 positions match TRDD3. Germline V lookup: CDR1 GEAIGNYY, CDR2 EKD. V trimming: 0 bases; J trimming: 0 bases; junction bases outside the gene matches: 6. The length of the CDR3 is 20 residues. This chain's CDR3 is CACDTAGGYKSSWDTRQMFF. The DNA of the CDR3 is TGTGCCTGTGACACCGCTGGGGGATACAAGAGCTCCTGGGACACCCGACAGATGTTTTTC.

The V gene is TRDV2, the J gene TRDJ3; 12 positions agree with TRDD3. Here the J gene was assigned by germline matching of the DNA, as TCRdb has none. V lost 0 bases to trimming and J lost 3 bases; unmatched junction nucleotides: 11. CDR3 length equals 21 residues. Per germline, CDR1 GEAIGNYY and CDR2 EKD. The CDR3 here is CACDTEWRAGGYGWDTRQMFF. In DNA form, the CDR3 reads TGTGCCTGTGACACCGAGTGGCGGGCTGGGGGATACGGCTGGGACACCCGACAGATGTTTTTC.

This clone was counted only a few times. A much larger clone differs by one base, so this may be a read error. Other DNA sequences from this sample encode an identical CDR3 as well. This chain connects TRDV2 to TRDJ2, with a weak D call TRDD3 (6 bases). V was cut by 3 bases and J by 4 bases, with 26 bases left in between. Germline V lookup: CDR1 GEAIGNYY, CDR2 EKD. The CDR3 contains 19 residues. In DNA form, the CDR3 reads TGTGCCTGTGACCCGATTAGATTGGGGGCCACACCGCAGACAGCACAACTCTTCTTT. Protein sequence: CACDPIRLGATPQTAQLFF.

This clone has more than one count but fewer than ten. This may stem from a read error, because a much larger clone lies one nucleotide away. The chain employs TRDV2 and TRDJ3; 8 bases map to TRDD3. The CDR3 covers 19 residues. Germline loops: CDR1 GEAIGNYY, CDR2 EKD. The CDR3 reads CACDPLGEAASWDTRQIFF. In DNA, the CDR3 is TGTGCCTGTGACCCTCTGGGGGAAGCTGCCTCCTGGGACACCCGACAGATTTTTTTC.

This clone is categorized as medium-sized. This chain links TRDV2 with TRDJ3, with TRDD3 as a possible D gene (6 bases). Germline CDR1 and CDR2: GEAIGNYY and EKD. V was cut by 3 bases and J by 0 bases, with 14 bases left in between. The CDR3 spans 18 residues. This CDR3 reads CACDGGISSSWDTRQMFF. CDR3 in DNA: TGTGCCTGTGACGGCGGGATATCGAGCTCCTGGGACACCCGACAGATGTTTTTC.

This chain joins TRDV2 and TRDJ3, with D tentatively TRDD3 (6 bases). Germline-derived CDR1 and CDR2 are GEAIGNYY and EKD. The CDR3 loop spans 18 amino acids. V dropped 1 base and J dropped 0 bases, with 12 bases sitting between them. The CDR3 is CACDTGYSSSWDTRQMFF. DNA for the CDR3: TGTGCCTGTGACACGGGATATTCCAGCTCCTGGGACACCCGACAGATGTTTTTC.